The 28 T cell receptor beta chains presented below share a single source sample, sequenced in a study of monozygotic twins with inflammatory bowel disease. No DNA is given; TCRdb re-called the 5' RACE reads and lists each CDR3 protein once. The table lists more than 300,000 distinct CDR3 sequences. Sequenced: blood. Source of these receptors: a human donor with ulcerative colitis or Crohn's disease, or a healthy co-twin of an affected twin (not recorded which).

V gene TRBV7-2 combines with J gene TRBJ1-3. The CDR3 spans 16 residues. The germline V gene has CDR1 SGHTA and CDR2 FQGNSA. The CDR3 loop is CASSLVTVSSGNTIYF. Combining the CDR3 with reference TRBV7-2 and TRBJ1-3 gives the whole variable domain GAGVSQSPSNKVTEKGKDVELRCDPISGHTALYWYRQSLGQGLEFLIYFQGNSAPDKSGLPSDRFSAERTGGSVSTLTIQRTQQEDSAVYLCASSLVTVSSGNTIYFGEGSWLTVV.

The J gene is TRBJ2-7, the V gene TRBV28; TCRdb gives TRBD1 as the D gene, but with no DNA this cannot be confirmed. Germline V CDR1 and CDR2: MDHEN, SYDVKM. The CDR3 is 16 amino acids. The CDR3 is CASSLSPTGGTYEQYF.

The genes are TRBV12-3 or TRBV12-4 and TRBJ1-6; TCRdb's D call, TRBD1, is unchecked because there is no DNA. The CDR3 extends over 14 amino acids. The chain's CDR3 is CASSFGGGSSPLHF.

CDR3: CASSPRDGNTGELFF. This chain connects TRBV5-5 to TRBJ2-2. This CDR3 is built from 15 residues. Germline V lookup: CDR1 SGHKS, CDR2 YYEKEE (reference sequence). Using reference TRBV5-5 and TRBJ2-2 for the parts outside the CDR3, the full variable domain is DAGVTQSPTHLIKTRGQQVTLRCSPISGHKSVSWYQQVLGQGPQFIFQYYEKEERGRGNFPDRFSARQFPNYSSELNVNALLLGDSALYLCASSPRDGNTGELFFGEGSRLTVL.

The chain carries TRBV20-1 and TRBJ2-7; absent DNA, TCRdb's TRBD2 call cannot be checked. The CDR3 length is 16 residues. From germline, CDR1 is DFQATT and CDR2 SNEGSKA (reference sequence). The CDR3 spells CSASTYHSGGSYEQYF.

The CDR3 here is CAITRTPVYGYTF. The V call is TRBV10-3, the J call TRBJ1-2; TCRdb returns TRBD1, unconfirmable since there is no DNA. The CDR3 totals 13 residues. Germline V gene lookup returns CDR1 ENHRY and CDR2 SYGVKD.

The chain couples TRBV27 to TRBJ1-1; TCRdb's assignment of TRBD1 cannot be checked, as there is no DNA. The CDR3 totals 13 residues. CDR1 is MNHEY, CDR2 SMNVEV, per germline (reference sequence). CDR3 residues: CASLGQGAVEAFF.

This chain links TRBV9 with TRBJ2-3. The CDR3 extends over 13 amino acids. Germline V gene data show CDR1 as SGDLS and CDR2 as YYNGEE. The CDR3 loop reads CASSPVYGDTQYF.

J is TRBJ2-3 and V is TRBV4-2. The CDR3 runs to 11 residues. CDR1 and CDR2 from the germline V gene are LGHNA and YNFKEQ. The CDR3 reads CASSLGKRQYF.

CDR3 residues: CAWLRDRLGYTF. This chain links TRBV30 with TRBJ1-2; the D gene TCRdb calls, TRBD1, cannot be checked with no DNA. This CDR3 region has 12 residues. Germline-derived CDR1 and CDR2 are GTSNPN and SVGIG (reference sequence).

The genes are TRBV11-2 and TRBJ2-2; the D call from TCRdb, TRBD1, cannot be confirmed without DNA. Germline values: CDR1 SGHAT, CDR2 FQNNGV. This CDR3 spans 16 amino acids. CDR3 residues: CASSRGTVGNTGELFF.

The chain uses TRBV24-1 and TRBJ2-2; the TRBD1 assignment by TCRdb is unverifiable without DNA. The CDR3 has 18 amino acids. In germline, CDR1 is KGHDR, CDR2 SFDVKD. CDR3 amino acids: CATSDRHTGDGTTGELFF.

This chain joins TRBV27 and TRBJ1-5. Germline CDR1 MNHEY, CDR2 SMNVEV (reference sequence). The CDR3 spans 15 residues. This CDR3 reads CASSAGGAGVQPQHF.

This chain joins TRBV14 and TRBJ1-5; TCRdb outputs TRBD1, but without DNA this stays unchecked. CDR1 and CDR2 from the germline V gene are SGHDN and FVKESK. This CDR3 region has 15 residues. This CDR3 reads CASSQEDRLNQPQHF. Full variable domain (rest looked up from reference TRBV14 and TRBJ1-5): EAGVTQFPSHSVIEKGQTVTLRCDPISGHDNLYWYRRVMGKEIKFLLHFVKESKQDESGMPNNRFLAERTGGTYSTLKVQPAELEDSGVYFCASSQEDRLNQPQHFGDGTRLSIL.

The CDR3 reads CASSIARDRGYQPQHF. V is TRBV19 and J is TRBJ1-5; TCRdb's D call, TRBD1, is unchecked because there is no DNA. The CDR3 has 16 residues. The germline CDR1 and CDR2 sequences are LNHDA and SQIVND (reference sequence).

V is TRBV7-9 and J is TRBJ1-3; checking the TCRdb D call of TRBD1 is not possible without DNA. The CDR3 loop spans 15 amino acids. The germline V gene has CDR1 SEHNR and CDR2 FQNEAQ (reference sequence). The CDR3 here is CASSLVKGRRNTIYF.

The chain employs TRBV7-2 and TRBJ2-1. CDR3 length: 13 residues. Germline-derived CDR1 and CDR2 are SGHTA and FQGNSA. Here the CDR3 reads CASSLNSKWEQFF.

V gene TRBV5-1 combines with J gene TRBJ2-3. The CDR3 runs to 14 residues. Germline loops: CDR1 SGHRS, CDR2 YFSETQ. CDR3 sequence: CASSLNKGTDTQYF.

The chain uses TRBV20-1 and TRBJ2-1; TCRdb picks TRBD2, but there is no DNA to check that call. The CDR3 extends over 16 amino acids. Germline V lookup: CDR1 DFQATT, CDR2 SNEGSKA (reference sequence). Here the CDR3 reads CSARDQWLAGGYEQFF.

V usage is TRBV19 and J usage is TRBJ2-7; absent DNA, TCRdb's TRBD2 call cannot be checked. The CDR3 loop spans 14 amino acids. CDR1 is LNHDA and CDR2 is SQIVND in the germline V gene (reference sequence). This CDR3 reads CASSISSLSYEQYF.

The chain links TRBV20-1 to TRBJ2-1; with no DNA, the TCRdb D assignment of TRBD2 cannot be verified. From germline, CDR1 is DFQATT and CDR2 SNEGSKA (reference sequence). The CDR3 has 13 residues. CDR3 loop: CSARREDRVEQFF.

J is TRBJ2-7 and V is TRBV9; TCRdb outputs TRBD1, but without DNA this stays unchecked. The germline V gene encodes CDR1 SGDLS and CDR2 YYNGEE. The CDR3 runs to 14 residues. CDR3 in amino acids: CASSPTGAENEQYF.

CDR3: CASSSLLMPYEQYF. The rearrangement uses TRBV13 and TRBJ2-7; TCRdb's D call, TRBD2, is unchecked because there is no DNA. The CDR3 runs 14 residues. The germline V gene encodes CDR1 PRHDT and CDR2 FYEKMQ (reference sequence). Full variable domain (missing parts from reference TRBV13 and TRBJ2-7): AAGVIQSPRHLIKEKRETATLKCYPIPRHDTVYWYQQGPGQDPQFLISFYEKMQSDKGSIPDRFSAQQFSDYHSELNMSSLELGDSALYFCASSSLLMPYEQYFGPGTRLTVT.

This chain links TRBV4-3 with TRBJ1-5. The CDR3 is 16 amino acids. Per germline, CDR1 LGHNA and CDR2 YSLEER. CDR3 amino acids: CASSQSLSSGNQPQHF.

This sequence joins TRBV6-1 and TRBJ2-7; TCRdb proposes TRBD1, but this gene call is untestable without DNA. Germline lookup yields CDR1 MNHNS and CDR2 SASEGT. The CDR3 contains 15 residues. The CDR3 sequence is CASTASSKNREQQYF.

The V call is TRBV7-9, the J call TRBJ2-7; TCRdb's D gene call, TRBD2, goes unchecked for lack of DNA. CDR3 length equals 15 residues. Germline-derived CDR1 and CDR2 are SEHNR and FQNEAQ (reference sequence). The CDR3 protein is CASSLRSGGSYEQYF.

The chain carries TRBV2 and TRBJ2-5. This CDR3 has 15 residues. Germline-derived CDR1 and CDR2 are SNHLY and FYNNEI. CDR3 sequence: CASSEAVGLRETQYF. The whole variable domain, remainder taken from reference TRBV2 and TRBJ2-5, is EPEVTQTPSHQVTQMGQEVILRCVPISNHLYFYWYRQILGQKVEFLVSFYNNEISEKSEIFDDQFSVERPDGSNFTLKIRSTKLEDSAMYFCASSEAVGLRETQYFGPGTRLLVL.

The rearrangement uses TRBV20-1 and TRBJ2-2; absent DNA, TCRdb's TRBD1 call cannot be checked. This CDR3 is built from 16 residues. Germline-derived CDR1 and CDR2 are DFQATT and SNEGSKA (reference sequence). CDR3 sequence: CSARPFPIGWAGELFF.